This TCR beta chain was sequenced for a study of OX40 agonist ivuxolimab in advanced cancers. Study observations and caveats: Which antigen the expanded peripheral T cells recognized is unknown.

The CDR3 has 15 residues. Germline V gives CDR1 PRHDT, CDR2 FYEKMQ (reference sequence). V was clipped by 0 bases and J by 5 bases, with 13 bases between them. To note about this clone: The antigen remains undetermined.

Only in-frame clones appear in the TCRdb table, and some are missing; sequencing was by immunoSEQ multiplex PCR. This table has roughly 70,000 clones, around 83% appearing once. This TCR came from an adult with an advanced solid tumor such as melanoma, head and neck, liver or kidney cancer. Specimen: CD4+ or CD8+ T cells sorted from blood, collected in a trial of the OX40 agonist ivuxolimab. The genes are TRBV13 and TRBJ1-2, with D unclear. CDR3 loop: CASSLGRVYKYGYTF. Here the CDR3 DNA reads TGTGCCAGCAGCTTAGGCCGGGTATATAAATATGGCTACACCTTC.